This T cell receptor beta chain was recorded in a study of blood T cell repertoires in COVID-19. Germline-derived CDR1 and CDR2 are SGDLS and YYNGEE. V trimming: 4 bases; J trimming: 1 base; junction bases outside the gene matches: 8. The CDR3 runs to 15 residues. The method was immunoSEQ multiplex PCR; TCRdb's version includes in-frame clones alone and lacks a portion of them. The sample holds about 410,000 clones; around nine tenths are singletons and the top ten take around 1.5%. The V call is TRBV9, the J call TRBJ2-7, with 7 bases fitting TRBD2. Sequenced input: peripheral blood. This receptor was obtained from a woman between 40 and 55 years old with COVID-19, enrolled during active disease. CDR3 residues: CASSPGGGPSYEQYF. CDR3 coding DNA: TGTGCCAGCAGCCCCGGCGGGGGTCCTTCCTACGAGCAGTACTTC.